A selection of T cell receptor beta chains follows, all from one sample in a study of HIV-infected children after antiretroviral therapy interruption. MiXCR was run by TCRdb on the 3' RACE reads, yielding one entry per CDR3 protein. The sample lists about 89,000 distinct CDR3 sequences, approximately 6.9% seen once, with 1% to 1.3% in the top ten. The specimen comprised CD45RA+ CD4+ T cells from PBMCs, pooled from several time points, sampled from a donor given antiretroviral therapy, either interrupted or continuous. Source of these receptors: a pool of human donors with HIV. Both conserved end residues are part of each CDR3. Fields, in order: V gene, J gene, clone size, D gene, CDR3 protein, CDR3 DNA. D genes are given only for firm matches. The size of a clone is reported for some rows only, either as once, few or many, or as a class for expanded clones.

>TRBV12-3/TRBV12-4|TRBJ1-2|many|NA
CASSLGRGGGYTF
TGTGCCAGCAGTTTAGGTCGGGGTGGCGGCTACACCTTC
>TRBV24-1|TRBJ2-7|many|NA
CATLTSGSAYEQYF
TGTGCCACTCTTACTTCAGGGTCCGCCTACGAGCAGTACTTC
>TRBV25-1|TRBJ1-6|many|TRBD1
CASSGPRGPSNSPLHF
TGTGCCAGCAGTGGGCCCAGGGGGCCTTCGAATTCACCCCTCCACTTT
>TRBV29-1|TRBJ2-3|few|NA
CSVDKDGTDTQYF
TGCAGCGTCGATAAAGACGGAACAGATACGCAGTATTTT
>TRBV6-5|TRBJ2-3|many|TRBD2
CASSSTGLAADTQYF
TGTGCCAGCAGTTCCACGGGACTAGCGGCAGATACGCAGTATTTT
>TRBV12-3/TRBV12-4|TRBJ2-2|many|NA
CASSFGPGELFF
TGTGCCAGCAGTTTCGGGCCCGGGGAGCTGTTTTTT
>TRBV5-1|TRBJ2-1|many|NA
CASSSGLRGNNEQFF
TGCGCCAGCAGTAGTGGGCTTCGGGGAAACAATGAGCAGTTCTTC
>TRBV1|TRBJ1-5|many|NA
CTSSQDLLDRRNQPQHF
TGCACCAGCAGCCAAGATTTGCTGGACAGACGAAATCAGCCCCAGCATTTT
>TRBV10-2|TRBJ2-1|few|TRBD2
CASLLAGPYNEQFF
TGCGCCAGCCTACTAGCGGGACCTTACAATGAGCAGTTCTTC
>TRBV2|TRBJ1-5|many|NA
CASMQGLPGSQHF
TGTGCCAGCATGCAGGGGTTACCGGGGTCCCAGCATTTT
>TRBV11-2|TRBJ2-7|many|TRBD2
CASSLGEAPGGEQYF
TGTGCCAGCAGCTTAGGGGAAGCGCCCGGGGGGGAGCAGTACTTC
>TRBV7-9|TRBJ2-6|many|TRBD1
CASSSIRDSSSGANVLTF
TGTGCCAGCAGCTCAATCAGGGACAGTAGCTCTGGGGCCAACGTCCTGACTTTC
>TRBV2|TRBJ2-3|NA|NA
CASSRTLGGSETLYF
TGTGCTAGCAGTAGAACACTGGGGGGATCAGAAACGCTGTATTTT
>TRBV30|TRBJ1-1|many|NA
CAWSATGRPRMNTEAFF
TGTGCCTGGAGTGCCACGGGACGACCGAGAATGAACACTGAAGCTTTCTTT